This entry features one T cell receptor beta chain sequence. The antigen is unknown. The data derive from a study of identical twins. Study-level findings and limits: Monozygotic twin pairs showed more out-of-frame TCR alpha sharing than models estimated.

TCRdb re-analysed the 5' RACE reads in MiXCR, keeping a single row per CDR3 protein. This table has some 690,000 distinct CDR3 sequences, 20% to 25% appearing once. This sample was also put to use in a study of T cells expressing NK-cell markers. That paper states: The study did not resolve the HCMV specificity of expanded NKG2C+ T cell clones.

The sequence came from a woman aged 18-29 years in good health. Source material: PBMCs.

DNA of the CDR3: TGTGCCGCCTCGGACGCAGGGGAGGGACAGCCCCAGCATTTT. Translating it yields CAASDAGEGQPQHF. The genes are TRBV15 and TRBJ1-5, with D possibly matching TRBD1 (6 bases). Germline-derived CDR1 and CDR2 are LNHNV and YYDKDF (reference sequence). With 11 bases removed from V and 7 bases from J, the gap between germline ends came to 21 bases. The CDR3 has 14 residues.